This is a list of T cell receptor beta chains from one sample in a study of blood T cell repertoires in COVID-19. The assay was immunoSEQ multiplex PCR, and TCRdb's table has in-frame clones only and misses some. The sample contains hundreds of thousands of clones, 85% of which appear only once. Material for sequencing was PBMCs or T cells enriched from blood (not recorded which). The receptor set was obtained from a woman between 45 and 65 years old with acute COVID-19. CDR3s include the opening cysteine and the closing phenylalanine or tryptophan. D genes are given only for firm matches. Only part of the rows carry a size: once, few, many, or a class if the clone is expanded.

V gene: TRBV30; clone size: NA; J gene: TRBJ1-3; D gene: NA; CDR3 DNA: TGTGCCTGGAGTGTAAAGGGCAGGGCTGGAAACACCATATATTTT; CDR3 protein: CAWSVKGRAGNTIYF
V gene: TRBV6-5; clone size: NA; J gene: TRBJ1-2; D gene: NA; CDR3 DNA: TGTGCCAGCAGTTTGGGACTGAGCCTCTATGGCTACACCTTC; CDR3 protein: CASSLGLSLYGYTF
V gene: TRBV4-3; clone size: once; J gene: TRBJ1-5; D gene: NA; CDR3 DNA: TGCGCCAGCAGCCAGGATACCGGAGATGGTAGTCAGCCCCAGCATTTT; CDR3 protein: CASSQDTGDGSQPQHF
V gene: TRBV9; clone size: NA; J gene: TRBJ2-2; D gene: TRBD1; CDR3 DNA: TGTGCCAGCAGCCCCCCTCCCCAGGGGGCCACCGGGGAGCTGTTTTTT; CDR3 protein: CASSPPPQGATGELFF
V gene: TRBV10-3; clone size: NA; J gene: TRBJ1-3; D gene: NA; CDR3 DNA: TGTGCCATCAGTGCGGGGTTCTCTGGAAACACCATATATTTT; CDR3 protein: CAISAGFSGNTIYF
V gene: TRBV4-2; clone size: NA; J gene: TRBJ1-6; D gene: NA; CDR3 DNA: TGTGCCAGCAGCCAATTGGAGGGGAGCTCCTATAATTCACCCCTCCACTTT; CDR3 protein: CASSQLEGSSYNSPLHF
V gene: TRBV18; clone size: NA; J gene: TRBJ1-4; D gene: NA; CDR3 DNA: TGTGCCAGCTCACACTCCATCGACAGCAATAATAATGAAAAACTGTTTTTT; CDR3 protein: CASSHSIDSNNNEKLFF
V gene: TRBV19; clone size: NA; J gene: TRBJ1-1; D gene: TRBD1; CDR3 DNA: TGTGCCAGTAGTTTTCGGACAGGGATGACTGAAGCTTTCTTT; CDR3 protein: CASSFRTGMTEAFF
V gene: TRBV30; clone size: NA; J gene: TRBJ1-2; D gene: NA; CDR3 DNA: TGTGCCTGGGGTCAAGGGGTCTCAGGGTATGGCTACACCTTC; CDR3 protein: CAWGQGVSGYGYTF
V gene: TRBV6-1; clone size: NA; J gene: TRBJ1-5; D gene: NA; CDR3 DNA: TGTGCCAGCAGTGAACAAAAGGGGGGCAATCAGCCCCAGCATTTT; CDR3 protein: CASSEQKGGNQPQHF
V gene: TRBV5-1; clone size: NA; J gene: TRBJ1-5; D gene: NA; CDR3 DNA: TGCGCCAGCAGCTTGGATTCAGGAGGGAATCAGCCCCAGCATTTT; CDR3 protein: CASSLDSGGNQPQHF
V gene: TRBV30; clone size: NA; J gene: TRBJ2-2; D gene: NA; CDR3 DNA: TGTGCCTGGAAGGTGGGGGGGCGCACCGGGGAGCTGTTTTTT; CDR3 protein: CAWKVGGRTGELFF
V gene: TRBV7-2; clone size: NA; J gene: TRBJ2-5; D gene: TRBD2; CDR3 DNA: TGTGCCAGCAGCTTAGGTAGCGGGGCCGGGCAAGAGACCCAGTACTTC; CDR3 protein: CASSLGSGAGQETQYF
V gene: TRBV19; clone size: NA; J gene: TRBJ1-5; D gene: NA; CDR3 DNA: TGTGCCAGTAGCGACAATGGCAATCAGCCCCAGCATTTT; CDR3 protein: CASSDNGNQPQHF
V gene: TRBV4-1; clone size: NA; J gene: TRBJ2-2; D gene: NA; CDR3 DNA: TGCGCCAGCAGCCCACGTGGGGCGAGTTCCGGGGAGCTGTTTTTT; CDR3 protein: CASSPRGASSGELFF
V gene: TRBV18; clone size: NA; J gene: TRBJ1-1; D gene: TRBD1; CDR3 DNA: TGTGCCAGCTCAGCACCGGGACAGATATCCGAAGCTTTCTTT; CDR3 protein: CASSAPGQISEAFF
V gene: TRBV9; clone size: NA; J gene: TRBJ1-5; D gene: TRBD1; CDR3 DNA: TGTGCCAGCAGCGCGACAGGGTACAATCAGCCCCAGCATTTT; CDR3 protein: CASSATGYNQPQHF
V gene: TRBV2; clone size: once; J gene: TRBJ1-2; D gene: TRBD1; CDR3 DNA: TGTGCCAGCGGGACAGGGGGCTTCAATTTTAACTATGGCTACACCTTC; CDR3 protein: CASGTGGFNFNYGYTF
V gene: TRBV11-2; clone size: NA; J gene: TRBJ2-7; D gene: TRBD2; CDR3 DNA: TGTGCCAGCAGCGCAAGACTAGCGGGGGGCTACGAGCAGTACTTC; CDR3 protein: CASSARLAGGYEQYF
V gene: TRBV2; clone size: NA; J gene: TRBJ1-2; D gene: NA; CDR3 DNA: TGTGCCAGCATCAGGTCCGCGGGGAACTATGGCTACACCTTC; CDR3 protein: CASIRSAGNYGYTF
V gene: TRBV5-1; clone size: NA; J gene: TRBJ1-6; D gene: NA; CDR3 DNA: TGCGCCAGCAGCCCGTCTGAACAGGGCCCCGGGTCACCCCTCCACTTT; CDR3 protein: CASSPSEQGPGSPLHF
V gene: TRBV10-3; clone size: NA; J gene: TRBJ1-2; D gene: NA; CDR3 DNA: TGTGCCATCAGTGAGTCGACGGGCAAACAGGGACGCATCTATGGCTACACCTTC; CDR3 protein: CAISESTGKQGRIYGYTF
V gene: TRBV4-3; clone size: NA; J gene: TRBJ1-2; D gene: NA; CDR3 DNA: TGCGCCAGCAGCCAAGATAGTAGAGATGGCTACACCTTC; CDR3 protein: CASSQDSRDGYTF
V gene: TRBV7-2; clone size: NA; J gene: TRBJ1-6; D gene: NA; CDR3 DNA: TGTGCCAGCAGCTTGTCCGGGGAGGTTAGCTCACCCCTCCACTTT; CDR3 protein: CASSLSGEVSSPLHF
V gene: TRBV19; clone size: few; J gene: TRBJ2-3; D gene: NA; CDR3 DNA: TGTGCCAGTAGTATTTCGGTATCAGATACGCAGTATTTT; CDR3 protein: CASSISVSDTQYF
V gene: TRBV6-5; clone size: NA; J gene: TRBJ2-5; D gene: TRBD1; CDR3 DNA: TGTGCCAGCAGTAGACAGGGAAAAGAGACCCAGTACTTC; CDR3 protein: CASSRQGKETQYF
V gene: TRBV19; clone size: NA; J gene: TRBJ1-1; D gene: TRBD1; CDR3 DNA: TGTGCCAGTAGCACAGGGGGGGTCACTGAAGCTTTCTTT; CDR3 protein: CASSTGGVTEAFF
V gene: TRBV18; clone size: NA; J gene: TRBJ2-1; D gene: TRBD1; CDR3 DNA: TGTGCCAGCTCACTCGACAGGGATGAGCAGTTCTTC; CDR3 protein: CASSLDRDEQFF
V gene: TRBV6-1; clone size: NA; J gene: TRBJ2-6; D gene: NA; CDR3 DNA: TGTGCCAGCAGTGAAGCGGCAGGGACTGGGGCCAACGTCCTGACTTTC; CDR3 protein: CASSEAAGTGANVLTF
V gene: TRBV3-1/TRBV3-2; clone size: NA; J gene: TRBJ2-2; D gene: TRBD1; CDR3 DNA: TGTGCCAGCAGCCAAACCGCCCGGGGACAGGGGTTTTATAACACCGGGGAGCTGTTTTTT; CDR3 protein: CASSQTARGQGFYNTGELFF
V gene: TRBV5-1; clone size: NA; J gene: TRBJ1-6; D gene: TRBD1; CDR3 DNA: TGCGCCAGCAGCTTGGGGGAAGACAGGGGTAATTCACCCCTCCACTTT; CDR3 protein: CASSLGEDRGNSPLHF
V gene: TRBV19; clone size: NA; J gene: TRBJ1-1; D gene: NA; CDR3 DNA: TGTGCCAGTATAAGCGGTCAGCACACTGAAGCTTTCTTT; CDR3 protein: CASISGQHTEAFF
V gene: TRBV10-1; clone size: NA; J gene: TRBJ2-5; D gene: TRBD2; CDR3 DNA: TGCGCCAGCAGAGGTAGCGGGCAAGAGACCCAGTACTTC; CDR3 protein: CASRGSGQETQYF
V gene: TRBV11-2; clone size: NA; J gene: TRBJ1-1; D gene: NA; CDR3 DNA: TGTGCCAGCAGCTTAGGTACCAGGCCTAACACTGAAGCTTTCTTT; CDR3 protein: CASSLGTRPNTEAFF
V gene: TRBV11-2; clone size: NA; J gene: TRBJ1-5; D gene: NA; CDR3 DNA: TGTGCCAGCAGCTCCCCGGGGGAGCCCCAGCATTTT; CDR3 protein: CASSSPGEPQHF